The present entry profiles one T cell receptor (beta chain) with its context. Antigen: not known. TRB cDNA libraries were made by UMI-labeled 5' RACE. TCRdb re-called the 5' RACE reads and shows each CDR3 protein once, DNA omitted. The sample includes some 64,000 distinct CDR3 sequences. The data belong to a study of CXCR3-negative and CXCR3-positive naive CD8 T cells. Study outcomes and limitations: A higher hydrophobicity marked the TRB CDR3s of CXCR3-positive naive cells versus CXCR3-negative naive cells.

The specimen sequenced was naive CXCR3+ CD8+ T cells from blood. The sample's subset: CD45RO-CCR7+CD27+CD95- naive CD8+ T cells expressing CXCR3 (TNR3+). This clonotype was sampled from a human donor in good health. Some clones in this sample may be carry-over from other donors' samples.

CDR3 protein: CSVGFGASGELFF. J is TRBJ2-2 and V is TRBV29-1; the D call from TCRdb, TRBD1, cannot be confirmed without DNA. Per the germline V gene, CDR1 is SQVTM and CDR2 is ANQGSEA. There are 13 residues in the CDR3.